The sequence of this T cell receptor (beta chain) was determined in a study of beta chain features in type 1 diabetes. Study context: When patients were set against healthy donors, age, gender and cell yields were similar. Across the samples, 107,917,701 sorted cells were examined in total.

This clone turned up a few times. The target antigen is unknown. Per the germline V gene, CDR1 is LGHNA and CDR2 is YSLEER. J gave up 4 bases and V 3 bases, and 4 bases lay outside the gene matches. There are 15 residues in the CDR3. Reverse transcribing all isolated RNA meant expressed TCRB transcripts were sequenced. Profiled with immunoSEQ multiplex PCR; TCRdb holds only in-frame clones, not every one. The data show more than 250,000 clones, just over 20% seen once. Whole-study results and caveats: In all four CD4+ subsets, TCRB CDR3 length was significantly, moderately reduced in type 1 diabetes. A greater similarity of naive, central memory and Treg TCRB repertoires was seen among patients than among healthy donors.

V gene TRBV4-3 combines with J gene TRBJ2-3; the match to TRBD1 covers 10 bases. This clonotype was obtained from a woman in her thirties or forties with type 1 diabetes. The sequencing sample was made of naive CD4+ T cells from blood. CDR3 sequence: CASSQRQGAADTQYF. CDR3 bases: TGCGCCAGCAGCCAGCGACAGGGGGCCGCAGATACGCAGTATTTT.